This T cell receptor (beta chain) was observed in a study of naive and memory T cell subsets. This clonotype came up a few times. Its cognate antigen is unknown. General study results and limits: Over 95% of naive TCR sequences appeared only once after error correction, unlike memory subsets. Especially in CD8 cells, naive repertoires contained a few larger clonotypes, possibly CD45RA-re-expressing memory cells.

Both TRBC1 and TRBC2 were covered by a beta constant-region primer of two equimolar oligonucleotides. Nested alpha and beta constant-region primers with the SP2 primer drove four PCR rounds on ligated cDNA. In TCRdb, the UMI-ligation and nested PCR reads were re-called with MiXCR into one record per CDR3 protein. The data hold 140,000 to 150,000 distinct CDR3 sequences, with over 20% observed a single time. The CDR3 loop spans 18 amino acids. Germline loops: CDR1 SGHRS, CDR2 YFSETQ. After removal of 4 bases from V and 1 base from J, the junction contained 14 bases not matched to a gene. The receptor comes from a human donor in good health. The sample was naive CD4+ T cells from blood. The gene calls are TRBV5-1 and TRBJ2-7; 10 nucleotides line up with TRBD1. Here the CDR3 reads CASSHNIPGQGTSYEQYF. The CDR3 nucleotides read TGCGCCAGCAGCCACAACATACCGGGACAGGGGACTTCCTACGAGCAGTACTTC.